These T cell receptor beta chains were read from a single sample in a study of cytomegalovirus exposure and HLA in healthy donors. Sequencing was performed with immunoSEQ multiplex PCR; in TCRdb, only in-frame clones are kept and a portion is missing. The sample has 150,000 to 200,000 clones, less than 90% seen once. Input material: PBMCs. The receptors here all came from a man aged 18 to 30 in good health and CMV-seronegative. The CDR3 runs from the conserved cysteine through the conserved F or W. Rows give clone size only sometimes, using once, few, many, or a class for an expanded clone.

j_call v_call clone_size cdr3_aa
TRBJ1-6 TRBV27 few CASSTPSRQGVGSPLHF
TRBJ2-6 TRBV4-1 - CASSPRGAGAGANVLTF
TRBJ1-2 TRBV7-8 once CASSLDYDSPNYGYTF
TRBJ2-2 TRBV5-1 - CASSLKGGGGNTGELFF
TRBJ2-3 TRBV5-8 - CASSRTSADTQYF
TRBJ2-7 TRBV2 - CASSLEAGPSYEQYF
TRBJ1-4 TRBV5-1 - CASSSRVGTTNEKLFF
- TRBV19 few CASSIIAGGSYEQYF
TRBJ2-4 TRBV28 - CASSGWGQTDIQYF
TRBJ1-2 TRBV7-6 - CASTPGVANYGYTF
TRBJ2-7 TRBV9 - CASSEREMREQYF
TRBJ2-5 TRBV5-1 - CASSSLFDGTVRGQETQYF
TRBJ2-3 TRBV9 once CASSYGTGGLTDTQYF
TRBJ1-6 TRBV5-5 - CASSRPPGQGSYNSPLHF
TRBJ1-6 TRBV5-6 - CASSLAGLSPLHF
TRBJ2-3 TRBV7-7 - CASSPGRPDTQYF
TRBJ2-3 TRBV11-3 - CASSYWTGGGTDTQYF
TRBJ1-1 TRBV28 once CASSFTRAEAFF
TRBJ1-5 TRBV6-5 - CASTPWGGFNQPQHF
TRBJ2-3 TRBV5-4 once CASSPGDTQYF
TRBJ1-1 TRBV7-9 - CSSSHQAIRDTQNTEAFF
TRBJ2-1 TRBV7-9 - CASSHRDRGYNEQFF
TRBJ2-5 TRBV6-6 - CASSYGQGGKTQYF
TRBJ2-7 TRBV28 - CASSFYREDYEQYF
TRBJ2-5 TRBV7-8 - CASSLVRVGQETQYF
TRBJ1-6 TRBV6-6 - CASSPLSSSYNSPLHF
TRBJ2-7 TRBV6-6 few CASSYLGHNYEQYF
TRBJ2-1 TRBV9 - CASSVEQGVGGNEQFF
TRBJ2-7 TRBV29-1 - CSVKNLAPYEQYF